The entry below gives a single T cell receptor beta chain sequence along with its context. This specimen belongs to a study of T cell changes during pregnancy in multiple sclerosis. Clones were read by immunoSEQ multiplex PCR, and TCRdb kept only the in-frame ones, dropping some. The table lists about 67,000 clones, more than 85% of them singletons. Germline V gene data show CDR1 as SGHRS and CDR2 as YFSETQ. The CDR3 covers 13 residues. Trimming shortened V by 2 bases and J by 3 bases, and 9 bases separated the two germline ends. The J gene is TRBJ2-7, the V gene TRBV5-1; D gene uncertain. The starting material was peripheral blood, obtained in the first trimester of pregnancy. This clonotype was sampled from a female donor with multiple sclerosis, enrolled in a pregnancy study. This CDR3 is CASSFGSYYEQYF. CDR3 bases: TGCGCCAGCAGCTTCGGGTCATACTACGAGCAGTACTTC.